These 19 T cell receptor beta chains originate from one sample sequenced in a study of T cells in Graves' hyperthyroidism and ophthalmopathy. Amplification targeted TCR beta CDR3 regions from RNA transcripts. With the HTBI primer set, the TCR CDR3 went through a first round of RT-PCR. MiXCR, run by TCRdb on the multiplex PCR reads, gives a single entry per CDR3 protein. The table includes 280,000 or so distinct CDR3 sequences, about 25% detected once. The sequenced sample was blood. The source of these receptors is a man in his forties with Graves' hyperthyroidism that later progressed to Graves' ophthalmopathy.

This clonotype was counted at least ten times. CDR3 DNA: TGTGCCAGCACCGCCTGGAAACGTGGCATTCAGTACTTC. It codes for CASTAWKRGIQYF. The chain uses TRBV12-3 or TRBV12-4 and TRBJ2-4, with unresolved D. The CDR3 consists of 13 residues. Trimming left V 7 bases short and J 9 bases short, with 16 bases between.

This clonotype was detected many times. The rearrangement links TRBV11-1 to TRBJ2-7; possibly TRBD2 for D (5 bases). The CDR3 is 15 amino acids. V dropped 4 bases and J dropped 4 bases, with 17 bases sitting between them. The germline V gene has CDR1 SGHAT and CDR2 FQDESV (reference sequence). The CDR3 reads CASSSPSQNPYEQYF. The CDR3 DNA follows: TGTGCCAGCAGCTCTCCTAGCCAGAACCCTTACGAGCAGTACTTC.

This clonotype was recorded at least ten times. The chain joins TRBV12-3 or TRBV12-4 to TRBJ1-1; no firm D call. The CDR3 length is 13 residues. The V gene lost 3 bases and the J gene lost 7 bases, with 12 bases spanning the gap. Written as DNA, the CDR3 is TGTGCCAGCAGTTTGGACTTCCCCCTTGAAGCTTTCTTT. Translated: CASSLDFPLEAFF.

This clonotype was found many times. The CDR3 DNA sequence: TGTGCCAGCAGCCCTAAGAGGGACAGGGTGAAAGAGACCCAGTACTTC. This gives the protein CASSPKRDRVKETQYF. This chain joins TRBV7-3 and TRBJ2-5, with 9 bases that match TRBD1. V trimming: 5 bases; J trimming: 3 bases; junction bases outside the gene matches: 10. The CDR3 contains 16 residues. CDR1 SGHTA and CDR2 FQGTGA come from the germline V gene.

This clonotype was counted many times. The V gene is TRBV30, the J gene TRBJ2-7; D is unresolved. The V gene's germline CDR1 is GTSNPN and CDR2 SVGIG (reference sequence). The V end lost 0 bases, the J end lost 6 bases, and 6 bases lay between the germline ends. The CDR3 spans 11 residues. CDR3 sequence (DNA): TGTGCCTGGAGTGTACGGTTCGAGCAGTACTTC. As protein: CAWSVRFEQYF.

There are many counts of this clonotype. The chain links TRBV6-1 to TRBJ2-5; 7 bases match TRBD2. V gave up 5 bases and J gave up 13 bases; unmatched junction bases: 7. Germline values: CDR1 MNHNS, CDR2 SASEGT. The CDR3 length is 11 residues. DNA of the CDR3: TGTGCCAGCAGTTTCGAGCGGGACCCGTACTTC. It codes for CASSFERDPYF.

In its sample, this clonotype was seen many times. The chain combines TRBV5-1 with TRBJ1-1; 8 bases line up with TRBD1. Germline V gene lookup returns CDR1 SGHRS and CDR2 YFSETQ. The ends lost 0 bases at V and 1 base at J; junction bases unmatched: 8. CDR3 size: 17 residues. CDR3 DNA: TGCGCCAGCAGCTTGGACCCTTTAGGGACAGGGAACACTGAAGCTTTCTTT. Amino acids: CASSLDPLGTGNTEAFF. Using reference TRBV5-1 and TRBJ1-1 for the parts outside the CDR3, the full variable domain is KAGVTQTPRYLIKTRGQQVTLSCSPISGHRSVSWYQQTPGQGLQFLFEYFSETQRNKGNFPGRFSGRQFSNSRSEMNVSTLELGDSALYLCASSLDPLGTGNTEAFFGQGTRLTVV.

The sample holds many counts of this clonotype. V is TRBV28 and J is TRBJ1-6; tentatively, D is TRBD1 (5 bases). This CDR3 spans 15 amino acids. Germline V gene lookup returns CDR1 MDHEN and CDR2 SYDVKM. V lost 2 bases to trimming and J lost 5 bases, with 10 bases between them. The CDR3 here is CASSLTLQDNSPLHF. Here the CDR3 DNA reads TGTGCCAGCAGTTTAACCCTACAGGATAATTCACCCCTCCACTTT.

This clonotype was recorded many times. The chain joins TRBV12-3 or TRBV12-4 to TRBJ1-3, with TRBD1 identical over 7 bases. The length of the CDR3 is 14 residues. The V segment lost 5 bases and the J segment 4 bases; nucleotides outside the gene matches: 5. DNA of the CDR3: TGTGCCAGCAGTCTCAGGGGGGACGGAAACACCATATATTTT. Translating it yields CASSLRGDGNTIYF.

Ten or more counts support this clonotype. V usage is TRBV6-1 and J usage is TRBJ1-6; D is perhaps TRBD1 (6 bases). V was trimmed by 6 bases and J by 3 bases, leaving 9 bases between them. CDR1 is MNHNS, CDR2 SASEGT, per germline. The CDR3 is made up of 14 amino acids. Written as DNA, the CDR3 is TGTGCCAGCAGACAACAGGGCTATAATTCACCCCTCCACTTT. Translation: CASRQQGYNSPLHF.

This clonotype was observed a single time. This chain's CDR3 is CASTPRITSTPNTGELFF. In nucleotides, the CDR3 is TGTGCCAGCACCCCCCGAATCACGAGTACACCGAACACCGGGGAGCTGTTTTTT. This rearrangement joins TRBV27 to TRBJ2-2; the D is unclear. CDR3 length: 18 residues. From germline, CDR1 is MNHEY and CDR2 SMNVEV (reference sequence). The germline V and J ends were trimmed by 7 bases and 0 bases, with 21 bases remaining between them.

The sample holds many counts of this clonotype. CDR3 amino acids: CASSPQSITPGELFF. DNA of the CDR3: TGTGCCAGTAGTCCACAAAGCATTACACCCGGGGAGCTGTTTTTT. The V and J genes are TRBV19 and TRBJ2-2; D remains unclear. The V gene's germline CDR1 is LNHDA and CDR2 SQIVND (reference sequence). This CDR3 has 15 residues. V was pared by 5 bases and J by 6 bases, with 16 bases between.

The CDR3 DNA reads as TGTGCCAGCAGCCGACCACTAGCGGGGGGTTACGAGCAGTACTTC. Encoded protein: CASSRPLAGGYEQYF. This chain uses TRBV28 with TRBJ2-7; 12 bases map to TRBD2. This CDR3 region has 15 residues. Trimming cost V 6 bases and J 4 bases; bases outside gene matches: 7. Germline V gives CDR1 MDHEN, CDR2 SYDVKM.

The table lists this clonotype with many counts. CDR3 loop: CASSLKGVSSEAFF. In nucleotides, the CDR3 is TGTGCCAGCAGTCTGAAGGGGGTCTCGTCTGAAGCTTTCTTT. The chain has TRBV6-5 and TRBJ1-1; a possible D gene is TRBD1 (6 bases). Germline V gives CDR1 MNHEY, CDR2 SVGAGI. Trimming took 5 bases from V and 6 from J, leaving 16 bases between them. The length of the CDR3 is 14 residues.

V and J are TRBV27 and TRBJ2-7; a weak D match, TRBD2 (6 bases). The CDR3 covers 14 residues. Germline V lookup: CDR1 MNHEY, CDR2 SMNVEV (reference sequence). The V end lost 3 bases, the J end lost 0 bases, and 9 bases lay between the germline ends. CDR3: CASSLTSRSYEQYF. The CDR3 DNA sequence: TGTGCCAGCAGTTTGACTAGTCGCTCCTACGAGCAGTACTTC.

Ten or more counts support this clonotype. This chain joins TRBV18 and TRBJ1-1; 11 nucleotides align to TRBD1. This CDR3 spans 17 amino acids. Germline V gene lookup returns CDR1 KGHSH and CDR2 LQKENI. The junction had 10 bases not matched to a gene; V was cut back by 3 bases and J by 4 bases. CDR3 sequence reads: CASSPQKIGQGATEAFF. The DNA of the CDR3 is TGTGCCAGCTCACCCCAGAAAATAGGACAGGGGGCCACTGAAGCTTTCTTT.

This clonotype has a count of ten or more. J is TRBJ2-5 and V is TRBV24-1; 7 bases fit TRBD1. CDR1 is KGHDR and CDR2 is SFDVKD in the germline V gene. The ends lost 4 bases at V and 4 bases at J; junction bases unmatched: 8. This CDR3 has 15 residues. The CDR3 here is CATSDRHRGRETQYF. The CDR3 nucleotides read TGTGCCACCAGTGACCGCCACAGGGGTCGAGAGACCCAGTACTTC.

Many counts were recorded for this clonotype. V and J are TRBV12-5 and TRBJ2-7; possible D gene TRBD1, 6 bases. Germline CDR1 and CDR2: LGHNT and FRNRAP. V lost 1 base to trimming and J lost 3 bases, with 13 bases between them. This CDR3 has 15 amino acids. CDR3 nucleotides: TGTGCTAGTGGTTTGGGGACGGGACAACACTACGAGCAGTACTTC. Protein: CASGLGTGQHYEQYF.

This clonotype was observed at least ten times. This may come from a read error, since a much larger clone is one base off. V gene TRBV6-2 or TRBV6-3 combines with J gene TRBJ2-7, with 8 bases matching TRBD1. The CDR3 is 12 amino acids. Germline CDR1 reads MNHEY; CDR2 reads SVGEGT. The CDR3 protein is CAGSRTGYEQYF. The DNA of the CDR3 is TGTGCCGGCAGCCGGACAGGGTACGAGCAGTACTTC.